This TCR beta chain stems from a study of cytomegalovirus exposure and HLA in healthy donors. Findings and caveats of the study: V- and J-gene trimming of TCR beta was linked (in a later analysis) to a missense DCLRE1C variant. Later, an analysis showed that TCR beta chains associated with HLA were more clonally expanded than others that were equally common.

There were likely unrecorded immune exposures, though donors were nominally healthy when sampled. Both 60 Vbeta primers and 13 Jbeta primers went into the PCR. In the source study's methods: An analysis performed later counted around 80 million unique TCR beta chains (approximately 11 million of them shared). Clones were read by immunoSEQ multiplex PCR, and TCRdb kept only the in-frame ones, dropping some. V and J calls and clone size are copied from that table; D and trimming were computed from the DNA. The table records about 150,000 clones, about 68% of them present only once. A note on this clone: The target antigen is unknown.

The CDR3 loop spans 15 amino acids. After removal of 4 bases from V and 4 bases from J, the junction contained 6 bases not matched to a gene. Germline CDR1 and CDR2: MRHNA and SNTAGT. The chain combines TRBV6-4 with TRBJ2-7, with 11 nucleotides matching TRBD2. The clonotype originates from a man in his late teens or twenties in good health and CMV-seronegative. The sample was PBMCs. For the CDR3, the DNA is TGTGCCAGCAGTGCCGGGACTAGCGGACCTTACGAGCAGTACTTC. Protein product: CASSAGTSGPYEQYF.